The clone carrying this T cell receptor (beta chain) came up many times. The antigen remains unidentified. The entry originates in a study of T cell repertoires in cytomegalovirus infection. TCRdb recomputed calls from the reads with MiXCR, one row per CDR3 protein. The sample includes about 360,000 distinct CDR3 sequences, approximately 18% seen only once; the top ten take under 9%. Whole-study results and caveats: The cumulative frequency of public TCR beta families identified carriers of CMV plus the relevant HLA.

The CDR3 contains 14 residues. Unmatched junction bases numbered 5, after V lost 4 bases and J lost 4 bases. Germline values: CDR1 SGHTA, CDR2 FQGNSA. The chain carries TRBV7-2 and TRBJ2-3; 7 bases agree with TRBD2. The specimen sequenced was PBMCs. The receptor's source is a human donor in good health (CMV status not recorded). Some clones in this sample may be carry-over from other donors' samples. The chain's CDR3 is CASSSGLVADTQYF. CDR3 coding DNA: TGTGCCAGCAGCTCTGGACTAGTTGCAGATACGCAGTATTTT.